Listed below are T cell receptor beta chains from one sample, sequenced in a study of blood T cell repertoires in COVID-19. Sequencing was performed with immunoSEQ multiplex PCR; in TCRdb, only in-frame clones are kept and a portion is missing. The sample lists around 250,000 clones, 85% seen once, with approximately 5.1% in the top ten. The sample taken for sequencing was peripheral blood. These receptors were obtained from a middle-aged man with active or convalescent COVID-19. Both conserved end residues are part of each CDR3. Each record gives: D gene, J gene, clone size, V gene, CDR3 DNA, CDR3 protein. The D gene is left open where the match is weak. Where a row states a size, it is once, few, many or the class of an expanded clone; other rows omit it.

NA TRBJ1-3 NA TRBV3-1/TRBV3-2 TGTGCCAGCAGCCAAGCGAGTCTAACTGGAAACACCATATATTTT CASSQASLTGNTIYF
TRBD2 TRBJ2-1 NA TRBV5-5 TGTGCCAGCAGCTTAGGCGGGAGCGGCTACAATGAGCAGTTCTTC CASSLGGSGYNEQFF
TRBD1 TRBJ1-4 NA TRBV5-1 TGCGCCAGCAGCTTCGGGACAGTCGCAACTAATGAAAAACTGTTTTTT CASSFGTVATNEKLFF
NA TRBJ2-7 NA TRBV3-1/TRBV3-2 TGTGCCAGCAGCCCCGGGAGAAGGGGCGGGGAGCAGTACTTC CASSPGRRGGEQYF
NA TRBJ2-1 NA TRBV11-3 TGTGCCAGCAGCTTAGGGCGGGGTGAGCAGTTCTTC CASSLGRGEQFF
NA TRBJ2-1 once TRBV4-3 TGCGCCAGCAGCCAAGACGGAGATACATTTGCCTACAATGAGCAGTTCTTC CASSQDGDTFAYNEQFF
NA TRBJ1-1 NA TRBV29-1 TGCAGCGTTGCGAGGGAGGTCACTGAAGCTTTCTTT CSVAREVTEAFF
TRBD1 TRBJ1-1 once TRBV7-9 TGTGCCAGCAGCTCAGGACAGGGCCACACTGAAGCTTTCTTT CASSSGQGHTEAFF
TRBD1 TRBJ2-7 NA TRBV6-1 TGTGCCAGCAGTGAAAGGACAGGGGCCTACGAGCAGTACTTC CASSERTGAYEQYF
NA TRBJ1-2 NA TRBV12-5 TGTGCTAGTGGCCCTACTCAGGGATTTGGTGGCTACACCTTC CASGPTQGFGGYTF
TRBD1 TRBJ2-5 NA TRBV13 TGTGCCAGCAGCTCGGACAGGGAGACCCAGTACTTC CASSSDRETQYF
TRBD1 TRBJ1-2 NA TRBV9 TGTGCCAGCAGCGAGCGGATCGAGAACCGGGACAGCTTCTATGGCTACACCTTC CASSERIENRDSFYGYTF
NA TRBJ2-7 NA TRBV30 TGTGCCTGGACGGGCGGGGCCTACGAGCAGTACTTC CAWTGGAYEQYF
TRBD2 TRBJ2-2 once TRBV5-4 TGTGCCAGCAGATCCGTCGTAGCGGGAGTTACCGGGGAGCTGTTTTTT CASRSVVAGVTGELFF
TRBD1 TRBJ2-5 once TRBV23-1 TGTGCCAGCAATGAGCCGTCCGGGACAGGGGGTTGCGAGACCCAGTACTTC CASNEPSGTGGCETQYF
NA TRBJ1-1 NA TRBV25-1 TGTGCCAGCAGTGAATTCGAGGGCGTCACTGAAGCTTTCTTT CASSEFEGVTEAFF
TRBD1 TRBJ1-5 NA TRBV30 TGTGCCTGGAGTGTAGACAGGGGTCAGCCCCAGCATTTT CAWSVDRGQPQHF
NA TRBJ1-3 NA TRBV30 TGTGCTTCGGAGCGAGGGTCTGGAAACACCATATATTTT CASERGSGNTIYF
TRBD2 TRBJ2-2 NA TRBV29-1 TGCAGCGTTGGGGGCCCGGGAGGCGCGAACACCGGGGAGCTGTTTTTT CSVGGPGGANTGELFF
NA TRBJ1-1 NA TRBV28 TGTGCCAGCAGTTTAAGGCAGGGCGCTGAAGCTTTCTTT CASSLRQGAEAFF
TRBD1 TRBJ2-1 NA TRBV29-1 TGCAGCGTCGCAGCCGGGACAGCCGCCCGTGAGCAGTTCTTC CSVAAGTAAREQFF
NA TRBJ2-3 NA TRBV9 TGTGCCAGCAGCGTAGTGTCCGGAGATACGCAGTATTTT CASSVVSGDTQYF
NA TRBJ2-5 NA TRBV5-6 TGTGCCAGCAGCTTGGGGGGCAGGGGACAAGAGACCCAGTACTTC CASSLGGRGQETQYF
TRBD2 TRBJ2-1 NA TRBV6-5 TGTGCCAGCAGTTACTCGACTAGCGGATACAATGAGCAGTTCTTC CASSYSTSGYNEQFF
TRBD1 TRBJ1-1 NA TRBV2 TGTGCCAGCAGTCGCGGACAGGGGGAGAAGCGCACTGAAGCTTTCTTT CASSRGQGEKRTEAFF
TRBD1 TRBJ1-4 NA TRBV18 TGTGCCAGCTCACCGGATCTCGACAGGGAATTGTTTTTT CASSPDLDRELFF
TRBD2 TRBJ2-3 NA TRBV10-3 TGTGCCATCAGTGAGTCGTGGAGGGCGGGAGGGCTCACAGATACGCAGTATTTT CAISESWRAGGLTDTQYF
TRBD1 TRBJ1-1 NA TRBV2 TGTGCCAGCAGGAACAGGGGAACTAGGGACACTGAAGCTTTCTTT CASRNRGTRDTEAFF
TRBD1 TRBJ2-1 NA TRBV7-2 TGTGCCAGCAGCTCCGGACAGGGTTGGGGTGAGCAGTTCTTC CASSSGQGWGEQFF
NA TRBJ1-5 NA TRBV15 TGTGCCACCGCGGAGGAATATAGCAATCAGCCCCAGCATTTT CATAEEYSNQPQHF
TRBD2 TRBJ2-1 NA TRBV7-2 TGTGCCAGCAGCTTGGGGGCGGGAGGGGAACGAAATGAGCAGTTCTTC CASSLGAGGERNEQFF
NA TRBJ1-6 NA TRBV7-2 TGTGCCAGCAGCTTACAGGGGCCCAATTCACCCCTCCACTTT CASSLQGPNSPLHF
TRBD2 TRBJ2-5 NA TRBV29-1 TGCAGCGCCGCGGGGCTAGCGGGAGGGCCAGGGGAGACCCAGTACTTC CSAAGLAGGPGETQYF
NA TRBJ1-4 NA TRBV3-1/TRBV3-2 TGTGCCAGCAGCCCGCCAATTGGACGGGCGGGGGAAAAACTGTTTTTT CASSPPIGRAGEKLFF
TRBD1 TRBJ1-4 NA TRBV28 TGTGCCAGCAGTTTATGGGGACAGGGGCTTAATGAAAAACTGTTTTTT CASSLWGQGLNEKLFF
NA TRBJ2-1 NA TRBV11-2 TGTGCCAGCAGCGCGGGACGGGAGCAGTTCTTC CASSAGREQFF
TRBD1 TRBJ2-5 NA TRBV5-1 TGCGCCAGCAGCATGGGGGCAGGGGGCGGAGAGACCCAGTACTTC CASSMGAGGGETQYF
TRBD1 TRBJ2-1 NA TRBV18 TGTGCCAGCTCCCTCGTCCCCCAGGGGGCCCTTGATTCCTACAATGAGCAGTTCTTC CASSLVPQGALDSYNEQFF
TRBD1 TRBJ1-2 NA TRBV6-5 TGTGCCAGCAGTCGGACAGGGGGCTTTGGCTACACCTTC CASSRTGGFGYTF
TRBD2 TRBJ2-2 once TRBV5-4 TGTGCCAGCAGCTCAGCCCCGGGACTAGTATCAGCCGGGGAGCTGTTTTTT CASSSAPGLVSAGELFF
TRBD1 TRBJ1-4 NA TRBV28 TGTGCCAGCAGTGGGAGGGACAGGGTAATACCGAGTGAAAAACTGTTTTTT CASSGRDRVIPSEKLFF
NA TRBJ2-3 NA TRBV7-3 TGTGCCAGCAGCTTAGGTCAGAACACAGATACGCAGTATTTT CASSLGQNTDTQYF
TRBD2 TRBJ2-3 few TRBV5-1 TGCGCCAGCAGCTCCCTGGGGTTAGCGGGAGTCGGGTACACAGATACGCAGTATTTT CASSSLGLAGVGYTDTQYF
TRBD2 TRBJ2-5 once TRBV28 TGTGCCAGCAGTCTGAGCGGGAGAGGGGATGAGACCCAGTACTTC CASSLSGRGDETQYF
NA TRBJ2-5 NA TRBV30 TGTGCCTTGATGCCGGGAGAGACCCAGTACTTC CALMPGETQYF
NA TRBJ2-1 NA TRBV27 TGTGCCAGCAGTTTAAAAGGCAGGCCTCAAGATGAGCAGTTCTTC CASSLKGRPQDEQFF
TRBD1 TRBJ1-6 NA TRBV7-9 TGTGCCAGCAGCCGGGGGACAGATTCACCCCTCCACTTT CASSRGTDSPLHF
NA TRBJ1-2 NA TRBV6-6 TGTGCCAGCAGTCGTAGCTATGGCTACACCTTC CASSRSYGYTF
NA TRBJ1-3 NA TRBV7-6 TGTGCCAGCAGCCTACGGGGTTCTGGAAACACCATATATTTT CASSLRGSGNTIYF
NA TRBJ1-5 NA TRBV7-6 TGTGCCAGCAGCACAGTACAGGGACAGCCCCAGCATTTT CASSTVQGQPQHF
TRBD1 TRBJ1-2 NA TRBV27 TGTGCCAGTTCGCCAGGGGGTCCGGGCTATGGCTACACCTTC CASSPGGPGYGYTF
NA TRBJ1-1 NA TRBV5-1 TGCGCCAGCAGCGGGGCGACAGAGAACACTGAAGCTTTCTTT CASSGATENTEAFF
NA TRBJ2-1 NA TRBV4-1 TGCGCCAGCAGCCAACCCACACAGGAGAGCTCCTACAATGAGCAGTTCTTC CASSQPTQESSYNEQFF
NA TRBJ2-1 few TRBV7-9 TGTGCCAGCAGCTTGAACCTGCCGAGCGATGAGCAGTTCTTC CASSLNLPSDEQFF